The clone carrying this T cell receptor beta chain was seen only once. Its target is not known. This PCR relied on a set of 60 Vbeta primers and 13 Jbeta primers. The data were produced by immunoSEQ multiplex PCR, yet TCRdb's version contains in-frame clones alone and is incomplete. Of roughly 230,000 clones listed, about 77% are singletons. The data are from a study of cytomegalovirus exposure and HLA in healthy donors. Findings of the study overall: The investigators catalogued 150 to 200 TCR beta chains as cytomegalovirus-associated. In a later analysis, at a false discovery rate of 0.05, approximately 15,000 TCR beta sequences matched HLA alleles.

The study sampled nominally healthy donors, though unrecorded immune exposures were likely. Sequenced input: PBMCs. The origin of this receptor is a boy aged 5-17 years in good health and CMV-seronegative.

This chain's CDR3 is CASSSSGRRGTEAFF. As DNA, the CDR3 is TGCGCCAGCAGCTCCAGCGGGAGAAGGGGCACTGAAGCTTTCTTT. V gene TRBV5-1 combines with J gene TRBJ1-1; D may be TRBD1 (5 bases). Germline V CDR1 and CDR2: SGHRS, YFSETQ. The CDR3 has 15 amino acids. The germline V and J ends were trimmed by 3 bases and 4 bases, with 16 bases remaining between them.